This T cell receptor (beta chain) emerged from a study of control samples from healthy donors and cancer patients. Some clones are missing from TCRdb's copy, which holds only in-frame ones; the method was immunoSEQ multiplex PCR. The repertoire consists of 45,000 to 60,000 clones, with approximately 80% occurring once and the leading ten covering around a tenth. V shed 4 bases and J shed 0 bases, with 10 bases lying between them. The CDR3 is 15 amino acids. Germline CDR1 reads SGHTA; CDR2 reads FQGNSA. This receptor was obtained from a man in his sixties or seventies in good health. V usage is TRBV7-2 and J usage is TRBJ1-5; D might be TRBD1 (5 bases). The source material was blood. CDR3 protein: CASSWGRDSNQPQHF. CDR3 DNA: TGTGCCAGCAGCTGGGGACGGGATAGCAATCAGCCCCAGCATTTT.